Included here is one T cell receptor (beta chain) sequence, with context. This sample was taken from a study of T cell clusters in autoimmune cytopenias. One tube held mixed TRB-A and TRB-B primer pools for touch-down PCR. TCRdb reprocessed the multiplex PCR reads, keeping one entry per CDR3 protein, no DNA. The sample has 9,500 to 11,000 distinct CDR3 sequences. Each sample's input was 200 to 250 ng genomic DNA, 38,000 or so genome equivalents. These data also featured in a second study, about T cell repertoires in aging, cancer and after chemotherapy.

The sequence derives from a human donor in good health. Sample: peripheral blood.

CDR3 sequence: CAISDWTTSTDTQYF. The chain joins TRBV10-3 to TRBJ2-3. CDR3 size: 15 residues. Germline V gene lookup returns CDR1 ENHRY and CDR2 SYGVKD.